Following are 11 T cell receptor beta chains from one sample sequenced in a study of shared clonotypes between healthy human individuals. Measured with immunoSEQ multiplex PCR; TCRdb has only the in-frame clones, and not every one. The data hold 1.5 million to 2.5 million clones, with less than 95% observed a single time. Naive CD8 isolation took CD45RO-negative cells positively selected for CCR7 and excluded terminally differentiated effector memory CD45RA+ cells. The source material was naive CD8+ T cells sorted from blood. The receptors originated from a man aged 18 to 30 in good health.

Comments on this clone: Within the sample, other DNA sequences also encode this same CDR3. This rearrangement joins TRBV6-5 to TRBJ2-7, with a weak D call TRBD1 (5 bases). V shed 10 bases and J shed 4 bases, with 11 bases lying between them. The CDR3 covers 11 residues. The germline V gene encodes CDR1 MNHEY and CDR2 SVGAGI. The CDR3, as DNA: TGTGCCACCGGCCAGGGATACGAGCAGTACTTC. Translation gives CATGQGYEQYF.

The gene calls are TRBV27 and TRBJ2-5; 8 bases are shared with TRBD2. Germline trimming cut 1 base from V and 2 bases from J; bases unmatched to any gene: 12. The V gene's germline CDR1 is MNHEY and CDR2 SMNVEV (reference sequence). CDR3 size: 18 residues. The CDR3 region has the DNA TGTGCCAGCAGTTTATGGGGCCTAGCGGGCCCGCTACAAGAGACCCAGTACTTC. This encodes CASSLWGLAGPLQETQYF.

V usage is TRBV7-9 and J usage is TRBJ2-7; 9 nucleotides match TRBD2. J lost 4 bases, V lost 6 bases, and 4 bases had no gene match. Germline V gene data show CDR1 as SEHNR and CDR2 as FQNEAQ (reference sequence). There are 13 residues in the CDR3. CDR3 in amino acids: CASRSSGMYEQYF. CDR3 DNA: TGTGCCAGCAGGTCTAGCGGGATGTACGAGCAGTACTTC.

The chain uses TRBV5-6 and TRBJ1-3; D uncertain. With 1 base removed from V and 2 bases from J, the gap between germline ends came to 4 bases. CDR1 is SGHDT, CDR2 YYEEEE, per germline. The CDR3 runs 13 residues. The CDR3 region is CASSLWAGNTIYF. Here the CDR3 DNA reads TGTGCCAGCAGCTTGTGGGCTGGAAACACCATATATTTT. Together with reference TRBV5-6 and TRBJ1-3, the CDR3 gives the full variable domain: DAGVTQSPTHLIKTRGQQVTLRCSPKSGHDTVSWYQQALGQGPQFIFQYYEEEERQRGNFPDRFSGHQFPNYSSELNVNALLLGDSALYLCASSLWAGNTIYFGEGSWLTVV.

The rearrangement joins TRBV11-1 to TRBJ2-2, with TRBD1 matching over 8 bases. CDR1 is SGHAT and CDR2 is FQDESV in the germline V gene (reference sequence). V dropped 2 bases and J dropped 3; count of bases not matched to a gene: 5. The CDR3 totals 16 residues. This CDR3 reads CASSLYTGGHTGELFF. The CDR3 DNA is TGTGCCAGCAGCTTATATACAGGGGGTCACACCGGGGAGCTGTTTTTT.

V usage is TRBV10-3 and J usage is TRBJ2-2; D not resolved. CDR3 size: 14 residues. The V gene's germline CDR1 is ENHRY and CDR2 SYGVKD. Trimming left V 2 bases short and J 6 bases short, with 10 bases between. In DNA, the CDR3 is TGTGCCATCAGTGAGAATGGTCGGGCCGGGGAGCTGTTTTTT. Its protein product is CAISENGRAGELFF.

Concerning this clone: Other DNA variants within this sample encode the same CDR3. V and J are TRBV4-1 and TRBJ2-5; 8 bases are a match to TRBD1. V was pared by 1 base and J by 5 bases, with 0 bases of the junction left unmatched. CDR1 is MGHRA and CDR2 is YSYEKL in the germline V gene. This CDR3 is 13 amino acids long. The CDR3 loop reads CASSQGTGETQYF. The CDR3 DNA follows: TGCGCCAGCAGCCAAGGGACAGGGGAGACCCAGTACTTC.

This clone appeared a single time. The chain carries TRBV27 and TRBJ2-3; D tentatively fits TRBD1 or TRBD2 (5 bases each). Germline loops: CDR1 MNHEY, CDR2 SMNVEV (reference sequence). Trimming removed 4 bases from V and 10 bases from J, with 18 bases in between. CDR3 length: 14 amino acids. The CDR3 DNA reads TGTGCCAGCAGTTGGGGCGGGCCCCTAATGGCGCAGTATTTT. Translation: CASSWGGPLMAQYF.

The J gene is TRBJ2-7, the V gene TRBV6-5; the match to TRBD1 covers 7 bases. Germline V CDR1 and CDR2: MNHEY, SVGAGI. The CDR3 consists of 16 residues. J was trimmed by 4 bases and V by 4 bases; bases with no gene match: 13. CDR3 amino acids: CASSSSQGLAIYEQYF. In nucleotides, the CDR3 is TGTGCCAGCAGTTCCTCACAGGGGCTGGCGATTTACGAGCAGTACTTC.

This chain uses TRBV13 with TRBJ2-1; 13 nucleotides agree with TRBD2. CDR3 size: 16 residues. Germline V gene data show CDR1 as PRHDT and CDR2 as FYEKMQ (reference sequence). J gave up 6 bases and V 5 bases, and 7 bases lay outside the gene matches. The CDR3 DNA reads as TGTGCCAGCAGCACTACTAGCGGGAGGGATGTCAATGAGCAGTTCTTC. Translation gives CASSTTSGRDVNEQFF.

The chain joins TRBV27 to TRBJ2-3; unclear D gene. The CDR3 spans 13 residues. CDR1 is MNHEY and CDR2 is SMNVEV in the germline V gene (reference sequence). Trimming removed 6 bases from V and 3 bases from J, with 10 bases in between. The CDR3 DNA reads TGTGCCAGCAGCTTCGCACGGACAGATACGCAGTATTTT. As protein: CASSFARTDTQYF.